Each of the 5 T cell receptor beta chains below was sequenced from the same sample in a study of cytomegalovirus exposure and HLA in healthy donors. The PCR had 60 Vbeta and 13 Jbeta primers. Sequencing used immunoSEQ multiplex PCR; TCRdb keeps in-frame clones, though not all of them. In the table there are some 140,000 clones, 80% to 85% of which are singletons. Sequences were obtained from PBMCs. The receptors stem from a male donor in good health and CMV-seropositive.

V gene TRBV19 combines with J gene TRBJ1-4; the match to TRBD1 covers 8 bases. Germline-derived CDR1 and CDR2 are LNHDA and SQIVND (reference sequence). CDR3 length: 13 residues. The V and J ends lost 3 bases and 7 bases, in that order; junction bases with no gene match: 1. CDR3 region: CASSIQGAEKLFF. As DNA, the CDR3 is TGTGCCAGTAGTATTCAGGGGGCTGAAAAACTGTTTTTT.

This rearrangement joins TRBV4-2 to TRBJ2-5, with D perhaps matching TRBD2 (5 bases). Trimming removed 0 bases from V and 4 bases from J, with 12 bases in between. Looked up from germline, CDR1 is LGHNA and CDR2 is YNFKEQ. This CDR3 contains 15 residues. CDR3 coding DNA: TGTGCCAGCAGCCAAGAAGATGGGAGAATAGAGACCCAGTACTTC. It codes for CASSQEDGRIETQYF.

The chain is built from TRBV13 and TRBJ1-4, with 9 bases aligning to TRBD1. Germline V gene sequence: CDR1 PRHDT, CDR2 FYEKMQ (reference sequence). CDR3 size: 15 residues. V dropped 2 bases and J dropped 6; count of bases not matched to a gene: 4. CDR3 sequence reads: CASSLTGGVYEKLFF. DNA of the CDR3: TGTGCCAGCAGCTTAACAGGGGGCGTATATGAAAAACTGTTTTTT.

This clone was observed a handful of times. J is TRBJ2-2 and V is TRBV7-2; 9 positions agree with TRBD2. Germline V lookup: CDR1 SGHTA, CDR2 FQGNSA. CDR3 length: 16 amino acids. With 3 bases clipped from V and 6 bases from J, the junction kept 8 bases outside the gene matches. The CDR3 sequence is CASSFSSAGGSGELFF. CDR3 DNA: TGTGCCAGCAGCTTCTCCTCAGCGGGGGGATCCGGGGAGCTGTTTTTT.

The chain couples TRBV7-2 to TRBJ2-1, with 11 bases identical to TRBD2. The CDR3 extends over 16 amino acids. Germline CDR1 SGHTA, CDR2 FQGNSA. V shed 5 bases and J 6 bases; nucleotides not matched to a gene: 9. This chain's CDR3 is CASSTGGTSGSNEQFF. The CDR3, as DNA: TGTGCCAGCAGCACAGGCGGGACTAGCGGAAGCAATGAGCAGTTCTTC.